The 2 T cell receptor beta chains below all came from one sample that was sequenced in a study of long-term antiretroviral therapy in people with HIV. Researchers report immunoSEQ v3.0 was run at survey level. Repertoires were generated with immunoSEQ multiplex PCR, while TCRdb's copy carries only in-frame clones and drops some. Among under 20,000 clones listed, 78% were seen once. The input for sequencing was unsorted PBMCs, taken 0.3 years after starting antiretroviral therapy. The receptors were sampled from a woman aged 45-60 years with HIV.

The chain recombines TRBV2 with TRBJ2-3; 7 bases are shared with TRBD2. The CDR3 loop spans 14 amino acids. Germline CDR1 SNHLY, CDR2 FYNNEI. V lost 7 bases and J lost 0; bases outside the gene matches: 4. CDR3 in DNA: TGTGCCAGCACCCTCGGGGGGAGCACAGATACGCAGTATTTT. This gives the protein CASTLGGSTDTQYF.

The chain has TRBV12-5 and TRBJ1-4, with D perhaps matching TRBD1 (6 bases). Germline assignment: CDR1 LGHNT and CDR2 FRNRAP. V was cut by 6 bases and J by 8 bases, with 22 bases left in between. The CDR3 covers 16 residues. Here the CDR3 reads CASGPAIQGPIEKLFF. CDR3 nucleotides: TGTGCTAGTGGCCCCGCGATCCAGGGGCCGATAGAAAAACTGTTTTTT.